Detailed here is one TCR beta chain. Its antigen remains unknown. The length of the CDR3 is 18 residues. Germline-derived CDR1 and CDR2 are DFQATT and SNEGSKA (reference sequence). V lost 2 bases to trimming and J lost 4 bases; unmatched junction nucleotides: 15. The sample is drawn from a study of T cell repertoires in cytomegalovirus infection. Looking at the study overall: Well-studied HLA-B-restricted CMV epitopes were used in the study alongside recently identified HLA-C-restricted ones. The public TCR beta signatures pointed to both CMV infection and matching HLA type. Study-wide results and caveats: The study identified carriers of CMV plus the relevant HLA from cumulative public TCR beta family frequency. HLA-C-restricted CMV-specific TCR beta clonotypes prevailed in the ex vivo response.

TCRdb re-derived calls from the reads in MiXCR, one entry per CDR3 protein. The top ten clones hold roughly 13% of a sample with 650,000 to 850,000 distinct CDR3 sequences, 29% of them seen once. Material: cultured CD8+ T cells from PBMCs, obtained from culture after CMV antigen stimulation. This clonotype was obtained from a human donor in good health (CMV status not recorded). Some clones in this sample may be carry-over from other donors' samples. V gene TRBV20-1 combines with J gene TRBJ2-1; 9 bases align to TRBD1. As DNA, the CDR3 is TGCAGTGCTAGATACAGGGGGCCGCACAGAAAAGAATACAATGAGCAGTTCTTC. Its protein is CSARYRGPHRKEYNEQFF.